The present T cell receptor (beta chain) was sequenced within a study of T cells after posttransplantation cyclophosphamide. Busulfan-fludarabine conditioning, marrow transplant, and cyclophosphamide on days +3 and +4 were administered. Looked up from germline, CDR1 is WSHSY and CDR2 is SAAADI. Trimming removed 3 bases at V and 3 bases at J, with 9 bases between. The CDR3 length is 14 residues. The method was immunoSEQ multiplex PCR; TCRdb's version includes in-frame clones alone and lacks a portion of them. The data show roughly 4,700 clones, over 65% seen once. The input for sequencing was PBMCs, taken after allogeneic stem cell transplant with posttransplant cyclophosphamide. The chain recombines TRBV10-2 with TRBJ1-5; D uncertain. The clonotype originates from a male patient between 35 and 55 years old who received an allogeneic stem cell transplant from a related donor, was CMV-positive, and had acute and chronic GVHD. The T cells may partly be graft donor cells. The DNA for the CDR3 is TGCGCCAGCAGTGAATCCGGGGTCAATCAGCCCCAGCATTTT. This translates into CASSESGVNQPQHF.